This T cell receptor beta chain emerged from a study of cytomegalovirus exposure and HLA in healthy donors. Amplification used 60 Vbeta primers and 13 Jbeta primers. Sequencing was performed with immunoSEQ multiplex PCR; in TCRdb, only in-frame clones are kept and a portion is missing. This table has 150,000 to 200,000 clones, approximately 73% appearing once. CDR3 length: 14 residues. After removal of 2 bases from V and 1 base from J, the junction contained 2 bases not matched to a gene. Germline V gene lookup returns CDR1 MGHRA and CDR2 YSYEKL. Findings of the study overall: The study labeled 170 or so TCR beta chains cytomegalovirus-associated.

The table lists this clone with a count of one. Its antigen is still unknown. This chain uses TRBV4-1 with TRBJ2-7, with 7 bases that match TRBD1. Sequenced input: PBMCs. The origin of this receptor is a young man in good health and CMV-seropositive. The CDR3 spells CASSQTGESYEQYF. The CDR3 coding sequence is TGCGCCAGCAGCCAAACAGGGGAATCCTACGAGCAGTACTTC.